A single sample is the source of the 6 T cell receptor beta chains below, sequenced in a study of vaccination effects on CD4 cells after COVID-19. Measured with immunoSEQ multiplex PCR; TCRdb has only the in-frame clones, and not every one. The sample includes 15,000 to 20,000 clones, roughly 72% of them seen just once. Antigens of these TCRs are unknown. Prior to sequencing, the ViraFEST assay stimulated PBMC with viral peptide pools, which expanded the antigen-specific CD4+ T cells. It was after around eleven days of culture that CD4+ T cells were isolated. The person acquired a PCR-confirmed SARS-CoV-2 infection between March and December 2020. The material was CD4+ T cells from PBMCs cultured with SARS-CoV-2 spike peptides, obtained before COVID-19 vaccination. These receptors were collected from a human donor who had a prior SARS-CoV-2 infection.

The V and J genes are TRBV7-2 and TRBJ2-7; TRBD2 matches at 7 bases. In germline, CDR1 is SGHTA, CDR2 FQGNSA. Trimming cost V 2 bases and J 0 bases; bases outside gene matches: 13. CDR3 length: 18 amino acids. The CDR3 bases are TGTGCCAGCAGCTTATCCGTGGGCGGGGGTTTCAGCTCCTACGAGCAGTACTTC. Residues: CASSLSVGGGFSSYEQYF.

The V and J genes are TRBV27 and TRBJ2-2; unclear D gene. Trimming pared 6 bases from V and 1 base from J, leaving 9 bases between. CDR1 and CDR2 from the germline V gene are MNHEY and SMNVEV (reference sequence). This CDR3 contains 14 residues. CDR3 protein: CASRFSRNTGELFF. DNA of the CDR3: TGTGCCAGCAGATTTTCTAGGAACACCGGGGAGCTGTTTTTT.

This chain uses TRBV19 with TRBJ1-2; TRBD1 is a possible D gene (6 bases). V was shortened by 5 bases and J by 8 bases, with 12 bases between the two germline ends. The CDR3 loop spans 12 amino acids. Germline assignment: CDR1 LNHDA and CDR2 SQIVND (reference sequence). CDR3 DNA: TGTGCCAGTAGTCTTACAGGGTACGGCTACACCTTC. This gives the protein CASSLTGYGYTF.

The table lists this clone with a count of one. The rearrangement joins TRBV7-9 to TRBJ1-3; D uncertain. The CDR3 totals 14 residues. CDR1 and CDR2 (germline): SEHNR, FQNEAQ (reference sequence). The V and J ends lost 1 base and 2 bases respectively, with 6 bases between them. The CDR3 loop reads CASSLGRTGNTIYF. In DNA, the CDR3 is TGTGCCAGCAGCTTAGGACGGACTGGAAACACCATATATTTT.

The CDR3: CASALGGSTDTQYF. In nucleotides, the CDR3 is TGCGCCAGCGCTTTAGGAGGGAGCACAGATACGCAGTATTTT. This chain links TRBV5-1 with TRBJ2-3; tentative D call: TRBD2 (6 bases). The germline V gene has CDR1 SGHRS and CDR2 YFSETQ. V lost 7 bases, J lost 0 bases, and 12 bases lay in between. The CDR3 is 14 amino acids.

The rearrangement links TRBV2 to TRBJ1-1, with TRBD1 identical over 8 bases. Germline values: CDR1 SNHLY, CDR2 FYNNEI. The CDR3 runs 14 residues. Trimming removed 4 bases from V and 8 bases from J; junction bases left unmatched: 9. CDR3 in DNA: TGTGCCAGCAGTGGGTCATACAGGACAGGGGAAGCTTTCTTT. This codes for CASSGSYRTGEAFF.